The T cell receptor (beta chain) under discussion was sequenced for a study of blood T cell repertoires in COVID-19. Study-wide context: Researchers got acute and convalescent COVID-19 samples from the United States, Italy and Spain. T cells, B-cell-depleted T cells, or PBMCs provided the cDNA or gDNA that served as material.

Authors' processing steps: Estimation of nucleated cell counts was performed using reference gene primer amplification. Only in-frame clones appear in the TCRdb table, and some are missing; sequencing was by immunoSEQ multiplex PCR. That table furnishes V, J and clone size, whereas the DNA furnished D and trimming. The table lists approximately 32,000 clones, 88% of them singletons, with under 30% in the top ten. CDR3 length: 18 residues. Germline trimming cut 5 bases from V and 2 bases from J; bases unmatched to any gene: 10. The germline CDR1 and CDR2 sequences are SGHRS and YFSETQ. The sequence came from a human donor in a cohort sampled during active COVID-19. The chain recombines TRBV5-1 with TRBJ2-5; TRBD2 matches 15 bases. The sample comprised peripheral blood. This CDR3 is CASRSGLAGGSGQETQYF. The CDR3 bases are TGCGCCAGCAGATCTGGACTAGCGGGGGGGTCAGGACAAGAGACCCAGTACTTC.